Sequencing of this TCR beta chain was carried out in a study of blood T cell repertoires in COVID-19. This study enrolled people aged 18 to 89 from about two dozen US geographic areas. Clinical history as reported by participants underpinned cohort assignment. The CDR3 contains 17 residues. Germline-derived CDR1 and CDR2 are SGHRS and YFSETQ. Trimming took 4 bases from V and 0 from J; bases not matched to a gene: 10. Authors' methods: From reference gene primer amplification, estimates of nucleated cell counts were derived. TCRdb keeps only in-frame clones here, not all; method: immunoSEQ multiplex PCR. For V, J and clone size, that table is used; D and trimming come from the DNA. This sample has 200,000 to 300,000 clones, with roughly 89% found just once.

The chain carries TRBV5-1 and TRBJ1-1; 9 bases are shared with TRBD1. The receptor was isolated from a woman aged 30 to 39 who had recovered from COVID-19. Material: PBMCs or T cells enriched from blood (not recorded which). This chain's CDR3 is CASSQTPTGGLNTEAFF. In nucleotides, the CDR3 is TGCGCCAGCAGCCAGACCCCGACAGGGGGGTTGAACACTGAAGCTTTCTTT.